This T cell receptor beta chain was recovered during a study of cytomegalovirus exposure and HLA in healthy donors. This CDR3 comprises 15 residues. Trimming removed 1 base from V and 0 bases from J; junction bases left unmatched: 2. Germline lookup yields CDR1 MNHNS and CDR2 SASEGT. The assay was immunoSEQ multiplex PCR, and TCRdb's table has in-frame clones only and misses some. The repertoire consists of about 190,000 clones, with about 80% occurring once and the leading ten covering about 7%. The chain carries TRBV6-1 and TRBJ2-7; TRBD1 aligns across 8 bases. The source material was PBMCs. The origin of this receptor is a man between 18 and 29 years old in good health and CMV-seropositive. CDR3 DNA: TGTGCCAGCAGTGAAGGACAGGGGAGCTCCTACGAGCAGTACTTC. Translating gives CASSEGQGSSYEQYF.